Listed below are T cell receptor beta chains from one sample, sequenced in a study of shared clonotypes between healthy human individuals. Sequenced by immunoSEQ multiplex PCR; TCRdb stores in-frame clones only, minus some. The table has around 2,000,000 clones, just under 95% seen once. Material: naive CD8+ T cells sorted from blood. Every receptor here comes from a man between 18 and 35 years old in good health. Both conserved end residues are part of each CDR3. Each record gives: V gene, D gene, clone size, J gene, CDR3 protein, CDR3 DNA. The D gene is left open where the match is weak. Expanded clones are given a class, and other clones once, few, many or no size at all.

v_gene: TRBV6-6; d_gene: -; abundance: -; j_gene: TRBJ1-5; CDR3aa: CASSPRDQPQHF; CDR3nt: TGTGCCAGCAGTCCTAGAGATCAGCCCCAGCATTTT
v_gene: TRBV7-2; d_gene: TRBD2; abundance: -; j_gene: TRBJ2-5; CDR3aa: CASSLLPAGIQETQYF; CDR3nt: TGTGCCAGCAGCTTACTCCCAGCGGGAATCCAAGAGACCCAGTACTTC
v_gene: TRBV5-1; d_gene: TRBD1; abundance: few; j_gene: TRBJ1-2; CDR3aa: CASSFTGDLYTF; CDR3nt: TGCGCCAGCAGCTTCACAGGGGATCTCTACACCTTC
v_gene: TRBV2; d_gene: TRBD2; abundance: -; j_gene: TRBJ2-2; CDR3aa: CASSPAGGPLSTGELFF; CDR3nt: TGTGCCAGCAGCCCCGCGGGGGGGCCTTTAAGTACCGGGGAGCTGTTTTTT
v_gene: TRBV27; d_gene: -; abundance: once; j_gene: TRBJ2-7; CDR3aa: CASSFGTDAYEQYF; CDR3nt: TGTGCCAGCAGTTTTGGGACCGACGCCTACGAGCAGTACTTC
v_gene: TRBV1; d_gene: -; abundance: -; j_gene: TRBJ2-3; CDR3aa: CTSSQGGSGRALCDTQYF; CDR3nt: TGCACCAGCAGCCAAGGTGGTAGCGGGAGGGCCCTCTGTGATACGCAGTATTTT
v_gene: TRBV13; d_gene: -; abundance: -; j_gene: TRBJ2-5; CDR3aa: CASSAGPTVGETQYF; CDR3nt: TGTGCCAGCAGCGCCGGACCGACGGTCGGAGAGACCCAGTACTTC
v_gene: TRBV2; d_gene: -; abundance: -; j_gene: TRBJ1-6; CDR3aa: CASRPTTDSYNSPLHF; CDR3nt: TGTGCCAGCAGACCCACCACTGACAGCTATAATTCACCCCTCCACTTT
v_gene: TRBV10-2; d_gene: -; abundance: -; j_gene: TRBJ1-1; CDR3aa: CASSRIGLLGTEAFF; CDR3nt: TGCGCCAGCAGTCGTATCGGCCTCCTAGGAACTGAAGCTTTCTTT
v_gene: TRBV5-8; d_gene: -; abundance: -; j_gene: TRBJ1-1; CDR3aa: CASSLDRGRAEAFF; CDR3nt: TGTGCCAGCAGCTTGGATAGGGGCAGGGCTGAAGCTTTCTTT
v_gene: TRBV6-5; d_gene: -; abundance: -; j_gene: TRBJ1-1; CDR3aa: CASSYSGMNTEAFF; CDR3nt: TGTGCCAGCAGTTACTCAGGAATGAACACTGAAGCTTTCTTT
v_gene: TRBV29-1; d_gene: TRBD2; abundance: -; j_gene: TRBJ2-7; CDR3aa: CSVIPLAGSPYEQYF; CDR3nt: TGCAGCGTAATTCCGCTAGCGGGGAGTCCCTACGAGCAGTACTTC
v_gene: TRBV5-1; d_gene: -; abundance: -; j_gene: TRBJ1-2; CDR3aa: CASSAGDAIGYTF; CDR3nt: TGCGCCAGCAGTGCAGGGGACGCTATAGGCTACACCTTC
v_gene: TRBV25-1; d_gene: -; abundance: -; j_gene: TRBJ1-6; CDR3aa: CASRSARTVNSPLHF; CDR3nt: TGTGCCAGCAGGTCAGCAAGGACGGTCAATTCACCCCTCCACTTT
v_gene: TRBV29-1; d_gene: TRBD2; abundance: -; j_gene: TRBJ2-2; CDR3aa: CSVEEITSGSPGELFF; CDR3nt: TGCAGCGTTGAAGAAATCACTAGCGGGAGTCCCGGGGAGCTGTTTTTT
v_gene: TRBV6-1; d_gene: -; abundance: -; j_gene: TRBJ1-5; CDR3aa: CASSEAISNQPQHF; CDR3nt: TGTGCCAGCAGTGAAGCCATCAGCAATCAGCCCCAGCATTTT
v_gene: TRBV4-3; d_gene: TRBD2; abundance: -; j_gene: TRBJ2-3; CDR3aa: CASSQNSGMAFDTQYF; CDR3nt: TGCGCCAGCAGCCAAAATAGCGGGATGGCTTTCGATACGCAGTATTTT
v_gene: TRBV28; d_gene: -; abundance: -; j_gene: TRBJ1-1; CDR3aa: CASSLMGEAFF; CDR3nt: TGTGCCAGCAGTTTAATGGGGGAAGCTTTCTTT
v_gene: TRBV6-1; d_gene: -; abundance: -; j_gene: TRBJ1-1; CDR3aa: CASSEEGSTEAFF; CDR3nt: TGTGCCAGCAGTGAAGAGGGTTCAACTGAAGCTTTCTTT
v_gene: TRBV10-2; d_gene: -; abundance: once; j_gene: TRBJ1-3; CDR3aa: CASTSSGNTIYF; CDR3nt: TGCGCCAGCACGAGCTCTGGAAACACCATATATTTT
v_gene: TRBV11-2; d_gene: TRBD1; abundance: -; j_gene: TRBJ2-5; CDR3aa: CASSQERTGPPETQYF; CDR3nt: TGTGCCAGCAGCCAAGAACGGACAGGGCCCCCAGAGACCCAGTACTTC
v_gene: TRBV7-2; d_gene: -; abundance: -; j_gene: TRBJ2-2; CDR3aa: CASSSPRGFANTGELFF; CDR3nt: TGTGCCAGCAGCTCTCCGCGCGGGTTCGCGAACACCGGGGAGCTGTTTTTT
v_gene: TRBV9; d_gene: -; abundance: -; j_gene: TRBJ1-1; CDR3aa: CASSVGEGGTEAFF; CDR3nt: TGTGCCAGCAGCGTAGGAGAGGGTGGAACTGAAGCTTTCTTT
v_gene: TRBV25-1; d_gene: -; abundance: -; j_gene: TRBJ2-2; CDR3aa: CASSESASYNTGELFF; CDR3nt: TGTGCCAGCAGTGAATCCGCAAGCTATAACACCGGGGAGCTGTTTTTT
v_gene: TRBV19; d_gene: -; abundance: -; j_gene: TRBJ1-1; CDR3aa: CASSFTNTEAFF; CDR3nt: TGTGCCAGTAGTTTCACGAACACTGAAGCTTTCTTT
v_gene: TRBV29-1; d_gene: TRBD1; abundance: -; j_gene: TRBJ2-7; CDR3aa: CSVPDRGRPYEQYF; CDR3nt: TGCAGCGTTCCGGACAGGGGAAGACCCTACGAGCAGTACTTC
v_gene: TRBV27; d_gene: -; abundance: -; j_gene: TRBJ2-3; CDR3aa: CASSLSAGVGTDTQYF; CDR3nt: TGTGCCAGCAGTTTATCCGCAGGGGTTGGCACAGATACGCAGTATTTT
v_gene: TRBV9; d_gene: TRBD1; abundance: -; j_gene: TRBJ2-7; CDR3aa: CASSGTGGEQYF; CDR3nt: TGTGCCAGCAGCGGGACAGGGGGCGAGCAGTACTTC
v_gene: TRBV6-5; d_gene: TRBD2; abundance: -; j_gene: TRBJ2-1; CDR3aa: CASSLTSPPDNEQFF; CDR3nt: TGTGCCAGCAGTTTGACTAGCCCTCCAGACAATGAGCAGTTCTTC
v_gene: TRBV19; d_gene: TRBD2; abundance: -; j_gene: TRBJ2-5; CDR3aa: CASNGGLVHETQYF; CDR3nt: TGTGCCAGTAATGGAGGACTAGTTCATGAGACCCAGTACTTC
v_gene: TRBV6-5; d_gene: -; abundance: -; j_gene: TRBJ1-1; CDR3aa: CASSTTVNTEAFF; CDR3nt: TGTGCCAGCAGCACTACGGTGAACACTGAAGCTTTCTTT
v_gene: TRBV9; d_gene: TRBD2; abundance: -; j_gene: TRBJ2-5; CDR3aa: CASSGSSGPGETQYF; CDR3nt: TGTGCCAGCAGCGGGTCTAGCGGCCCGGGAGAGACCCAGTACTTC
v_gene: TRBV19; d_gene: -; abundance: once; j_gene: TRBJ2-7; CDR3aa: CASSAGSSYEQYF; CDR3nt: TGTGCCAGTAGTGCAGGGTCTTCCTACGAGCAGTACTTC
v_gene: TRBV4-2; d_gene: -; abundance: -; j_gene: TRBJ1-4; CDR3aa: CASSQVDPGEKLFF; CDR3nt: TGTGCCAGCAGCCAAGTGGATCCCGGGGAAAAACTGTTTTTT
v_gene: TRBV7-2; d_gene: -; abundance: -; j_gene: TRBJ2-3; CDR3aa: CASSPLNPDTQYF; CDR3nt: TGTGCCAGCAGCCCTCTCAACCCAGATACGCAGTATTTT
v_gene: TRBV30; d_gene: -; abundance: -; j_gene: TRBJ1-1; CDR3aa: CAWNLEGSTEAFF; CDR3nt: TGTGCCTGGAATCTCGAGGGCAGCACTGAAGCTTTCTTT
v_gene: TRBV18; d_gene: -; abundance: -; j_gene: TRBJ2-5; CDR3aa: CASSPTGPYQETQYF; CDR3nt: TGTGCCAGCTCACCGACGGGACCCTACCAAGAGACCCAGTACTTC
v_gene: TRBV7-2; d_gene: -; abundance: -; j_gene: TRBJ2-2; CDR3aa: CASSRGVVGELFF; CDR3nt: TGTGCCAGCAGTCGTGGTGTCGTGGGGGAGCTGTTTTTT
v_gene: TRBV7-6; d_gene: TRBD2; abundance: -; j_gene: TRBJ2-1; CDR3aa: CASSFGTSGGASEQFF; CDR3nt: TGTGCCAGCAGTTTCGGGACTAGCGGGGGGGCAAGTGAGCAGTTCTTC
v_gene: TRBV9; d_gene: -; abundance: -; j_gene: TRBJ2-1; CDR3aa: CASSVGAGWQFF; CDR3nt: TGTGCCAGCAGCGTAGGGGCGGGGTGGCAGTTCTTC
v_gene: TRBV10-3; d_gene: -; abundance: few; j_gene: TRBJ1-2; CDR3aa: CAISESANTGYGYTF; CDR3nt: TGTGCCATCAGTGAGTCTGCGAACACAGGCTATGGCTACACCTTC
v_gene: TRBV29-1; d_gene: TRBD2; abundance: -; j_gene: TRBJ2-1; CDR3aa: CSVDGTSGSNDEQFF; CDR3nt: TGCAGCGTCGACGGGACTAGCGGGAGTAACGATGAGCAGTTCTTC
v_gene: TRBV5-1; d_gene: -; abundance: once; j_gene: TRBJ2-7; CDR3aa: CASKGSYEQYF; CDR3nt: TGCGCCAGCAAGGGATCCTACGAGCAGTACTTC
v_gene: TRBV7-6; d_gene: TRBD1; abundance: -; j_gene: TRBJ2-7; CDR3aa: CASSLGDHRGGYEQYF; CDR3nt: TGTGCCAGCAGCTTAGGGGACCACAGGGGTGGGTACGAGCAGTACTTC
v_gene: TRBV19; d_gene: TRBD1; abundance: -; j_gene: TRBJ2-7; CDR3aa: CASSTGDHEQYF; CDR3nt: TGTGCCAGTAGCACAGGGGACCACGAGCAGTACTTC
v_gene: TRBV5-1; d_gene: -; abundance: once; j_gene: TRBJ2-7; CDR3aa: CASSSGRGSYEQYF; CDR3nt: TGCGCCAGCAGCTCAGGACGGGGGTCCTACGAGCAGTACTTC
v_gene: TRBV5-6; d_gene: -; abundance: -; j_gene: TRBJ1-6; CDR3aa: CASSAQGLYNSPLHF; CDR3nt: TGTGCCAGCAGCGCACAGGGTCTTTATAATTCACCCCTCCACTTT
v_gene: TRBV11-2; d_gene: -; abundance: -; j_gene: TRBJ2-7; CDR3aa: CASTLDWRFYEQYF; CDR3nt: TGTGCCAGCACCTTAGACTGGCGTTTCTACGAGCAGTACTTC